Included here is one T cell receptor (beta chain) sequence, with context. Its target is unknown. The table came from immunoSEQ multiplex PCR; TCRdb's copy has only in-frame clones and leaves some out. The table lists about 85,000 clones, about nine tenths of them singletons. Germline CDR1 is MNHEY and CDR2 is SVGAGI. Trimming removed 4 bases from V and 6 bases from J, with 16 bases in between. This CDR3 has 15 amino acids. This sample stems from a study of T cell responses to AZD1222 COVID-19 vaccine. General observations from the study: Among the donors, most were white British and more were female, and clonal diversity was possibly underestimated. Of the AZD1222 recipients, only five to seven were seropositive at baseline. Repertoires in all cases were sampled only once the peak T cell response had passed.

The chain is built from TRBV6-5 and TRBJ1-5; maybe TRBD1 (6 bases). Here the sequenced sample was peripheral blood, taken on day 0 of AZD1222 vaccination. This TCR was sampled from an adult in good health. The chain's CDR3 is CASSLGQGVAQPQHF. CDR3 coding DNA: TGTGCCAGCAGTTTGGGACAAGGAGTGGCTCAGCCCCAGCATTTT.